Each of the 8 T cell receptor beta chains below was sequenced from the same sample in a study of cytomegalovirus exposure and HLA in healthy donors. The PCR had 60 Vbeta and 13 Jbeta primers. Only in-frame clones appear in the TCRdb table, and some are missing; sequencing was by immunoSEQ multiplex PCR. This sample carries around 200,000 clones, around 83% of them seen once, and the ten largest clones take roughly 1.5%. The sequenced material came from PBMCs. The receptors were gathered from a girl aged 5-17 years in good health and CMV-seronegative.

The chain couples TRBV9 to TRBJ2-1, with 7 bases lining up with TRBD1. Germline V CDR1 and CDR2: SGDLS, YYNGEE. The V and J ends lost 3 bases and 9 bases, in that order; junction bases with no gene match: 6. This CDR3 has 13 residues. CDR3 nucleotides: TGTGCCAGCAGCGCGACAGGGACGGGTGAGCAGTTCTTC. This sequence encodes CASSATGTGEQFF.

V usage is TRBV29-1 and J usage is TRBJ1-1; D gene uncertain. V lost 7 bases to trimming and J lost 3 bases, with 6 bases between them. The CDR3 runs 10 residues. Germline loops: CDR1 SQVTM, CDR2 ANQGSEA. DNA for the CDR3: TGCAGCGCAGAGGACACTGAAGCTTTCTTT. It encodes CSAEDTEAFF. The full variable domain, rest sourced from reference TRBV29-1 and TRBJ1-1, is SAVISQKPSRDICQRGTSLTIQCQVDSQVTMMFWYRQQPGQSLTLIATANQGSEATYESGFVIDKFPISRPNLTFSTLTVSNMSPEDSSIYLCSAEDTEAFFGQGTRLTVV.

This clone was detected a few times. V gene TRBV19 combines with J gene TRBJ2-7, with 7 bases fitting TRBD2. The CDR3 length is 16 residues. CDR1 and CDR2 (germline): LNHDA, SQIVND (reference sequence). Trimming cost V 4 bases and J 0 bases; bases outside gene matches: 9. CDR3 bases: TGTGCCAGTAGTAGAGAGCGGACTAGTAGCTCCTACGAGCAGTACTTC. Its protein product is CASSRERTSSSYEQYF.

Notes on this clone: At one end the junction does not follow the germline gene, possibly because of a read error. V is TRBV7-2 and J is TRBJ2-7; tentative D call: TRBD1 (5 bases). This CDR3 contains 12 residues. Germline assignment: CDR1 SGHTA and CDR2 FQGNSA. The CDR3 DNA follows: TGTGCCAGCAGCTTAGTAGGTGGCAGGGCGAGCTTC. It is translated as CASSLVGGRASF.

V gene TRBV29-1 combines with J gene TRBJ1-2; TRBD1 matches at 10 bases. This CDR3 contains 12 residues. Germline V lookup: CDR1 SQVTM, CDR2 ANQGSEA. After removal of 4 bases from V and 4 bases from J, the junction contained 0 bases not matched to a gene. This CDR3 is CSVGQGAYGYTF. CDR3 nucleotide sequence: TGCAGCGTTGGACAGGGGGCCTATGGCTACACCTTC.

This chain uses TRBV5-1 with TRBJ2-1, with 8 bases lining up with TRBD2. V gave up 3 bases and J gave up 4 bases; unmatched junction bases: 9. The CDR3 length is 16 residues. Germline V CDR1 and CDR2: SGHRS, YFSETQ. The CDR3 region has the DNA TGCGCCAGCAGCTCCGGACTAGCCCCCGATTACAATGAGCAGTTCTTC. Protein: CASSSGLAPDYNEQFF.

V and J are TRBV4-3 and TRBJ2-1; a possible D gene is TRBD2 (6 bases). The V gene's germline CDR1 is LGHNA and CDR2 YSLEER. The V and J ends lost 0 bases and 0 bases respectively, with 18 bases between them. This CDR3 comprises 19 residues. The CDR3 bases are TGCGCCAGCAGCCAAGATCTCTGGGGGGTGATAAACTCCTACAATGAGCAGTTCTTC. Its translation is CASSQDLWGVINSYNEQFF.

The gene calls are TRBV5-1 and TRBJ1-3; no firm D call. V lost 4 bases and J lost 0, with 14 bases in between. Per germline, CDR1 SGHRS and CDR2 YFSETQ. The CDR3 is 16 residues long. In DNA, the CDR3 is TGCGCCAGCAGCCCCAGCGAGGGAAGCTCTGGAAACACCATATATTTT. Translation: CASSPSEGSSGNTIYF.